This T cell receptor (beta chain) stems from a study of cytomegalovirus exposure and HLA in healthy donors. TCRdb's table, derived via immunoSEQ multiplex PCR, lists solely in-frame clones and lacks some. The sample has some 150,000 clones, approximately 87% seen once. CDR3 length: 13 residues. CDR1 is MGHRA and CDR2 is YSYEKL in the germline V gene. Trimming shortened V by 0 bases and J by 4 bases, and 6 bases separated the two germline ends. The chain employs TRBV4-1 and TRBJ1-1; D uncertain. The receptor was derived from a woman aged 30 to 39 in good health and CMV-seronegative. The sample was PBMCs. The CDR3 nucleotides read TGCGCCAGCAGCCAAGATGGGCGCACTGAAGCTTTCTTT. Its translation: CASSQDGRTEAFF.